Listed below are T cell receptor beta chains from one sample, sequenced in a study of cytomegalovirus exposure and HLA in healthy donors. Generated by immunoSEQ multiplex PCR, the TCRdb table keeps only in-frame clones and is missing some. The table shows under 40,000 clones, with 80% occurring only once. Sequences were obtained from PBMCs. The receptors come from a male donor in good health and CMV-seronegative. CDR3s include the opening cysteine and the closing phenylalanine or tryptophan.

V	J	length	CDR3
TRBV6-6	TRBJ1-6	16	CASRTRTDSYNSPLHF
TRBV19	TRBJ1-6	14	CASSIRAGNSPLHF
TRBV4-1	TRBJ1-4	16	CASSQTPGTRNEKLFF
TRBV18	TRBJ2-1	14	CASSPPPGGNEQFF
TRBV29-1	TRBJ1-1	12	CSVEGGSPEAFF
TRBV19	TRBJ2-5	13	CASSIVGGETQYF
TRBV27	TRBJ1-1	14	CASSLSSAGTEAFF
TRBV6-5	TRBJ2-5	15	CASRPARGHGETQYF
TRBV2	TRBJ1-6	14	CASLGGVYNSPLHF
TRBV19	TRBJ1-1	12	CASSRGDTEAFF
TRBV10-2	TRBJ2-1	14	CATSRGGPYNEQFF
TRBV7-9	TRBJ2-7	14	CASSYRQDSYEQYF
TRBV4-3	TRBJ1-3	13	CASSQDPSNTIYF
TRBV5-1	TRBJ1-1	13	CASGTGGNTEAFF
TRBV5-1	TRBJ2-1	16	CASSAPGGLAYNEQFF
TRBV9	TRBJ2-7	14	CASSVGQGFYEQYF
TRBV6-6	TRBJ1-1	16	CASSYPLGTADTEAFF
TRBV28	TRBJ1-5	16	CASSPSRTGENQPQHF
TRBV19	TRBJ1-1	12	CASISEGTEAFF